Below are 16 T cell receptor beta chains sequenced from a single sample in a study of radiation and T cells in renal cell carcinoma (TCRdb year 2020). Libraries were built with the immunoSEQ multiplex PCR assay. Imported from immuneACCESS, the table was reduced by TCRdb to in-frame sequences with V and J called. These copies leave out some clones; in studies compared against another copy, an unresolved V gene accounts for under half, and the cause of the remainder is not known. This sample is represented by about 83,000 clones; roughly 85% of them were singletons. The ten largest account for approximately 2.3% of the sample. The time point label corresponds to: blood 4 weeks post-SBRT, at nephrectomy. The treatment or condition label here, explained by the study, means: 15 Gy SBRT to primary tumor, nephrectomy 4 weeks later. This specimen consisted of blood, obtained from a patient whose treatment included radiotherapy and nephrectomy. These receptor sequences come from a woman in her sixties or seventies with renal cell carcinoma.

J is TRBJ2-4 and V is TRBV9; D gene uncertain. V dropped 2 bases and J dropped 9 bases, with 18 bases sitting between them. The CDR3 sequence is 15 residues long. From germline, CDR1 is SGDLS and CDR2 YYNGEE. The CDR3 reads CASSVSPGPGGIQYF. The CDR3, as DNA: TGTGCCAGCAGCGTTTCACCCGGGCCAGGCGGCATTCAGTACTTC.

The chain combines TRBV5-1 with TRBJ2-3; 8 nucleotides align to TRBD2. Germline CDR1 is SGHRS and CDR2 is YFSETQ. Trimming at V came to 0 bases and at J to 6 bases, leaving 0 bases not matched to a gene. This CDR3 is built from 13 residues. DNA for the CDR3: TGCGCCAGCAGCTTGGGGACTAGCGATACGCAGTATTTT. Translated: CASSLGTSDTQYF.

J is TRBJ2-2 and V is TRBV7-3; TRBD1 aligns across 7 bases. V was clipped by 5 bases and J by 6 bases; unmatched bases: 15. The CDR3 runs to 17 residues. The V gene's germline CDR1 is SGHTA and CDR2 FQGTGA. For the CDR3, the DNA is TGTGCCAGCAGCCCCTTGGGACAGATTGTTTCGCCCGGGGAGCTGTTTTTT. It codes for CASSPLGQIVSPGELFF.

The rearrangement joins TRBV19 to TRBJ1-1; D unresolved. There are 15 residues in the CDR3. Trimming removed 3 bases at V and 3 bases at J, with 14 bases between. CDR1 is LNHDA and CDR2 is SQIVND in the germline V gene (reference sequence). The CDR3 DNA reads TGTGCCAGTAGTATTTCTTATACATTTGACACTGAAGCTTTCTTT. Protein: CASSISYTFDTEAFF.

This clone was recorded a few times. CDR3 bases: TGTGCCAGCAGCCTTCAGGGTTGGGAGCTGTTTTTT. It is translated as CASSLQGWELFF. The V call is TRBV5-4, the J call TRBJ2-2, with D tentatively TRBD1 (5 bases). V lost 4 bases and J lost 9, with 10 bases in between. Germline V gene lookup returns CDR1 SGHNT and CDR2 YYREEE (reference sequence). This CDR3 is 12 amino acids long.

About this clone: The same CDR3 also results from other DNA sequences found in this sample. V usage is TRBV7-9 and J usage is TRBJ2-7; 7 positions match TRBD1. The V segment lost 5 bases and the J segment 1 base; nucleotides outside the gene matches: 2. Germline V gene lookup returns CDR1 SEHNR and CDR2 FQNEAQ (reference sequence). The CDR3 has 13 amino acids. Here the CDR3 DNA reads TGTGCCAGCAGCCCGACAGGGTCCTACGAGCAGTACTTC. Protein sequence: CASSPTGSYEQYF.

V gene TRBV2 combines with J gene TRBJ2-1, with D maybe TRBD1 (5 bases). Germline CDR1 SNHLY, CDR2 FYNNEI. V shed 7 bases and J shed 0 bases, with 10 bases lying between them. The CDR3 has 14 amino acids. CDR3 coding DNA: TGTGCCAGCACAGGTCAGGGCTCCTACAATGAGCAGTTCTTC. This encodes CASTGQGSYNEQFF.

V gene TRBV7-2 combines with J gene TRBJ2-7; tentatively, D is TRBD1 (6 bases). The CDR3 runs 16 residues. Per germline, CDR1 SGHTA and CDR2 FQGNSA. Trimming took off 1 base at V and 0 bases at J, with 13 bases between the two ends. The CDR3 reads CASSLVGHRASYEQYF. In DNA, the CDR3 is TGTGCCAGCAGCTTAGTGGGGCACAGGGCCTCCTACGAGCAGTACTTC. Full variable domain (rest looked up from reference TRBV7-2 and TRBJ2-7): GAGVSQSPSNKVTEKGKDVELRCDPISGHTALYWYRQSLGQGLEFLIYFQGNSAPDKSGLPSDRFSAERTGGSVSTLTIQRTQQEDSAVYLCASSLVGHRASYEQYFGPGTRLTVT.

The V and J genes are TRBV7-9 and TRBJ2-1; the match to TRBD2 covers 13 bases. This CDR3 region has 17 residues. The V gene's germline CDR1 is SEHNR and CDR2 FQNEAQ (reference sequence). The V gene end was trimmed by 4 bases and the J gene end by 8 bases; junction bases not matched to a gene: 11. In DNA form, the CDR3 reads TGTGCCAGCAGCTGGCCGCCGGGACTAGCGGGGAGGGATGAGCAGTTCTTC. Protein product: CASSWPPGLAGRDEQFF.

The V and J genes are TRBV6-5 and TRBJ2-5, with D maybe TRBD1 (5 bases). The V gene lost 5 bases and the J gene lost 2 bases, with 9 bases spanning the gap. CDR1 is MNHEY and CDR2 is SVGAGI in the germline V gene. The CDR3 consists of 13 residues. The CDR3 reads CASSLRQQETQYF. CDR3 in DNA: TGTGCCAGCAGTCTTCGACAGCAAGAGACCCAGTACTTC.

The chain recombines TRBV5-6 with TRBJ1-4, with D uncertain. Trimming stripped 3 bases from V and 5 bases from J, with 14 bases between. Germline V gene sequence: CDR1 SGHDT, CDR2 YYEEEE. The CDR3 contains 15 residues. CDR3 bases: TGTGCCAGCAGCTCTTACATCGCCTGGAATGAAAAACTGTTTTTT. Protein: CASSSYIAWNEKLFF.

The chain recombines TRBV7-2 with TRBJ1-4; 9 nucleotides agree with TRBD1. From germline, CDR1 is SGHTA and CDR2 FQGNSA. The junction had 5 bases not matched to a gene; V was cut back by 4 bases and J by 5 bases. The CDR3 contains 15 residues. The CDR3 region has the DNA TGTGCCAGCAGCTCCAGGGACAGGGCAAATGAAAAACTGTTTTTT. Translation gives CASSSRDRANEKLFF.

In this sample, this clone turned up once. The CDR3 sequence is CASSKTGAYEQYF. The CDR3 region has the DNA TGTGCCAGCAGCAAGACAGGGGCCTACGAGCAGTACTTC. The genes are TRBV5-4 and TRBJ2-7, with 8 bases identical to TRBD1. In germline, CDR1 is SGHNT, CDR2 YYREEE (reference sequence). The CDR3 has 13 amino acids. The ends lost 4 bases at V and 2 bases at J; junction bases unmatched: 2.

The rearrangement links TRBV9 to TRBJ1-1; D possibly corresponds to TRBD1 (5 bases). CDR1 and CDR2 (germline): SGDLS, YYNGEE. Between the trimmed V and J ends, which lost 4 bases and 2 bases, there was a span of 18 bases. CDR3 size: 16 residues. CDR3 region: CASSSRILGGNTEAFF. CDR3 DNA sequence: TGTGCCAGCAGCTCGCGGATCCTGGGGGGAAACACTGAAGCTTTCTTT.

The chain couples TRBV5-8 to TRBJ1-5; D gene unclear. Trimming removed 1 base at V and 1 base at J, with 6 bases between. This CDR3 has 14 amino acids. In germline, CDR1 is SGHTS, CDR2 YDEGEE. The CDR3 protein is CASSLLPSNQPQHF. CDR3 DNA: TGTGCCAGCAGCTTGCTGCCGAGCAATCAGCCCCAGCATTTT. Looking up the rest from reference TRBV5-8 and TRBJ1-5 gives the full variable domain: EAGVTQSPTHLIKTRGQQATLRCSPISGHTSVYWYQQALGLGLQFLLWYDEGEERNRGNFPPRFSGRQFPNYSSELNVNALELEDSALYLCASSLLPSNQPQHFGDGTRLSIL.

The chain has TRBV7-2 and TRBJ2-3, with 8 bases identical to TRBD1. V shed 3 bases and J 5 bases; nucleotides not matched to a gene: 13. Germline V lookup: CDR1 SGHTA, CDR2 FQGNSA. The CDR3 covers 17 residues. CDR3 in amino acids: CASSFVGTGAGLDTQYF. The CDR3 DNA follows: TGTGCCAGCAGCTTTGTCGGGACAGGAGCAGGGCTAGATACGCAGTATTTT.